The entry that follows covers one T cell receptor beta chain sequence. Its antigen is undetermined. This specimen belongs to a study of cytotoxic CD8 clonotypes in ibrutinib-treated CLL. On the study more broadly: Partial responses numbered roughly 25 and complete responses 2; after a median approximately 70 months, roughly 15 stayed remitted and about twelve progressed. Notes on the study in general: On treatment, the uncommon public clonotypes contracted or remained stable. Baseline values of clonality outstripped age-matched healthy donors and followed circulating CD8+ T-cell counts.

The intended depth for sequencing was 1 in 200,000 to 1 in 1 million T cells. Sequencing used immunoSEQ multiplex PCR; TCRdb keeps in-frame clones, though not all of them. The sample records some 25,000 clones, roughly 69% being singletons. This receptor was obtained from a human donor with chronic lymphocytic leukemia. The starting material was PBMCs, obtained at disease progression, from a patient treated with ibrutinib.

The CDR3 region is CASSRQDLQETQYF. Written as DNA, the CDR3 is TGTGCCAGCAGCCGACAGGACCTACAAGAGACCCAGTACTTC. This chain connects TRBV7-9 to TRBJ2-5; maybe TRBD1 (6 bases). Germline CDR1 is SEHNR and CDR2 is FQNEAQ (reference sequence). The CDR3 is 14 residues long. V was shortened by 5 bases and J by 2 bases, with 12 bases between the two germline ends.